The present T cell receptor (beta chain) was sequenced within a study of blood T cell repertoires in COVID-19 (dated by TCRdb to the early 2020s). Describing the broader study: Samples from collaborators originated in the United States, Italy and Spain and spanned both the acute and convalescent phases of COVID-19. The prospective study material was composed of cDNA or gDNA derived from T cells, B-cell-depleted T cells, or PBMCs. The dataset comprised deeply sampled blood TCRbeta repertoires from subjects exposed to, actively infected with, or recovered from COVID-19. The repertoires were released in a freely available public database intended as a resource for research on the immune response to SARS-CoV-2. Samples were obtained from the ongoing ImmuneRACE study (first 160 participants) and from roughly 1,300 subjects provided by 6 global collaborators. The sample metadata nearly always contained a de-identified subject ID, COVID-19 status, age in years and sex. HLA class I and class II types, where available, came from metadata supplied by the sample provider rather than from assay-based typing.

Enrolling through a virtual design, the prospective study's participants ranged in age from roughly 18 to 89 years and lived across 24 United States geographic areas. In the prospective study, participants were assigned to cohorts based on the clinical history participants reported in a screening survey and a study questionnaire. In the prospective study, whole blood, serum and a nasopharyngeal or oropharyngeal swab were collected from each participant by mobile phlebotomists. Additional blood draws and questionnaires over an approximately 2-month period could optionally be provided by prospective study participants. Blood samples from the prospective study were shipped frozen or at room temperature prior to DNA extraction. For this clone: Its antigen target is currently unknown. No base quality values were provided; no much bigger clone lies one nucleotide off.

The germline V and J ends show losses of 3 bases and 4 bases respectively, and no gene match explains 5 bases of the junction. Including cysteine and phenylalanine, the CDR3 has 15 amino acids. Just the 45-base CDR3 DNA is kept, in frame starting at base 1. From the germline V gene (reference sequence), CDR1 is LNHDA and CDR2 is SQIVND. The immunoSEQ Assay, a bias-controlled multiplex PCR, was used to amplify TCRbeta CDR3 regions from genomic DNA. In the authors' own workflow: Within the assay, amplification of reference gene primers was used to estimate how many nucleated cells each sample contained. To quantify the absolute abundance of each unique TCRbeta CDR3 rearrangement, sequence reads were collapsed and filtered. For each sample, productive Simpson clonality was calculated as the square root of Simpson's diversity index across productive rearrangements. TCRdb holds this immuneACCESS table with in-frame rearrangements only. Some clones are missing; in checked studies, unresolved V genes explain under half, and the rest has no known cause. V and J calls and clone size are given by that table; D and trimming were obtained from the DNA. The sample yields 380,000 or so clones; approximately 86% were counted once. The top ten clones comprise around 2.1% of the sample.

The paper's findings and limits, for the study overall: Clinical and demographic metadata were provided uncurated, with the amount varying by source and participant.

The chain was built from TRBV19 and TRBJ2-4, and 8 bases in between align with TRBD1. Specimen: PBMCs or T cells enriched from blood (not recorded which). This TCR was recovered from a woman in her forties with acute COVID-19. DNA sequence: TGTGCCAGTAGTATGGACAGGGCTGGAAAAAACATTCAGTACTTC. This is translated as CASSMDRAGKNIQYF. Beyond the CDR3, the reference TRBV19 and TRBJ2-4 genes provide the residues; the full variable domain reads: DGGITQSPKYLFRKEGQNVTLSCEQNLNHDAMYWYRQDPGQGLRLIYYSQIVNDFQKGDIAEGYSVSREKKESFPLTVTSAQKNPTAFYLCASSMDRAGKNIQYFGAGTRLSVL.